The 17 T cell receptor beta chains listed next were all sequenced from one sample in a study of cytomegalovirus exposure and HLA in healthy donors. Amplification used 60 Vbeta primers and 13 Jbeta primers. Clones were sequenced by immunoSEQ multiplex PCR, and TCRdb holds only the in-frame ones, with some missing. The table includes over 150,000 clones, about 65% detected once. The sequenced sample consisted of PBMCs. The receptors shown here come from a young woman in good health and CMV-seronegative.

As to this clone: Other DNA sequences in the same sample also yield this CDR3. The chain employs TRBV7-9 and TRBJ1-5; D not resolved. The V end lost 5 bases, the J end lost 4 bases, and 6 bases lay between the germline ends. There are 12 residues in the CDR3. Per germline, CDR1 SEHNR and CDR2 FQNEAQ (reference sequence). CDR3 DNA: TGTGCCAGCAGCCCGGGTAATCAGCCCCAGCATTTT. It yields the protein CASSPGNQPQHF.

In DNA, the CDR3 is TGTGCCAGCAGTATCGACACATACAATGAGCAGTTCTTC. Protein sequence: CASSIDTYNEQFF. The rearrangement joins TRBV6-5 to TRBJ2-1, with D uncertain. Germline-derived CDR1 and CDR2 are MNHEY and SVGAGI. This CDR3 spans 13 amino acids. V dropped 5 bases and J dropped 4 bases, with 9 bases sitting between them.

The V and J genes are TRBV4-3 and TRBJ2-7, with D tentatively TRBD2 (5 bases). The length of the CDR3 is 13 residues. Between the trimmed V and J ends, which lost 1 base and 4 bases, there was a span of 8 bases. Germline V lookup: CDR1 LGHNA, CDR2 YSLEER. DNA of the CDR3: TGCGCCAGCAGCCAAGCGAGGGAGTACGAGCAGTACTTC. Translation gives CASSQAREYEQYF.

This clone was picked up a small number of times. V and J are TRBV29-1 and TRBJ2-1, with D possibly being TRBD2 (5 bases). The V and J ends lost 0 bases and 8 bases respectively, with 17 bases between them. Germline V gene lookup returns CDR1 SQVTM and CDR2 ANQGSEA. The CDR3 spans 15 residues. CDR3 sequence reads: CSVEDRSGSLDEQFF. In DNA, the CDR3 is TGCAGCGTTGAAGATCGTTCGGGAAGTTTGGATGAGCAGTTCTTC.

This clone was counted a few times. The CDR3 DNA reads TGTGCCTGTACCTTGAGGGACAGCCCTAATGAAAAACTGTTTTTT. Translated: CACTLRDSPNEKLFF. The rearrangement joins TRBV30 to TRBJ1-4; 7 bases line up with TRBD1. This CDR3 spans 15 amino acids. V lost 6 bases to trimming and J lost 3 bases; unmatched junction nucleotides: 10. Germline V lookup: CDR1 GTSNPN, CDR2 SVGIG (reference sequence).

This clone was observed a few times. As DNA, the CDR3 is TGCGCCAGCAGCCAAGATCTGCAGACTGAAGCTTTCTTT. This translates into CASSQDLQTEAFF. V usage is TRBV4-3 and J usage is TRBJ1-1; D is ambiguous. Germline CDR1 and CDR2: LGHNA and YSLEER. V lost 0 bases and J lost 5, with 7 bases in between. The CDR3 has 13 amino acids.

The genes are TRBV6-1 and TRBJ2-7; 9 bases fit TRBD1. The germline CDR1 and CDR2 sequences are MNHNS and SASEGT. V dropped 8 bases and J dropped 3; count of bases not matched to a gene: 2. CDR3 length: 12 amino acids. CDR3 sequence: CASLGQGYEQYF. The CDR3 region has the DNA TGTGCCAGCCTGGGACAGGGCTACGAGCAGTACTTC.

For the CDR3, the DNA is TGTGCCAGCAGCTTTCCTCTGAACAGCCAAGAGACCCAGTACTTC. Protein product: CASSFPLNSQETQYF. The V gene is TRBV5-4, the J gene TRBJ2-5; D ambiguous. The germline V gene encodes CDR1 SGHNT and CDR2 YYREEE (reference sequence). There are 15 residues in the CDR3. The V end was cut by 2 bases, the J end by 1 base, with 12 bases between.

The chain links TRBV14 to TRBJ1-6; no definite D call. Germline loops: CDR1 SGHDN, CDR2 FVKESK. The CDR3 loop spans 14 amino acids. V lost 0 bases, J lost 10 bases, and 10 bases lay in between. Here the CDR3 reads CASSQDRRISPLHF. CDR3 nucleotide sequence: TGTGCCAGCAGCCAAGATCGCAGGATATCACCCCTCCACTTT.

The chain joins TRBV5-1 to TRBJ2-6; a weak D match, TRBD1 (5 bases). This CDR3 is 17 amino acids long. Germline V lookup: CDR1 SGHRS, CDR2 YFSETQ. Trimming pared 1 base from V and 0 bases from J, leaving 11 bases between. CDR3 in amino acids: CASSLQGQSSGANVLTF. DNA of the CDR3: TGCGCCAGCAGCTTGCAAGGACAAAGCTCTGGGGCCAACGTCCTGACTTTC.

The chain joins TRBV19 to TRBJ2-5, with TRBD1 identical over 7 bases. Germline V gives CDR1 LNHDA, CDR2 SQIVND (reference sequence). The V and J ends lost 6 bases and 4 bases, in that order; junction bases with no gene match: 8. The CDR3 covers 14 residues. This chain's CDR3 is CASRKRQGAETQYF. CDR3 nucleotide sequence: TGTGCCAGTAGGAAGAGACAGGGAGCAGAGACCCAGTACTTC.

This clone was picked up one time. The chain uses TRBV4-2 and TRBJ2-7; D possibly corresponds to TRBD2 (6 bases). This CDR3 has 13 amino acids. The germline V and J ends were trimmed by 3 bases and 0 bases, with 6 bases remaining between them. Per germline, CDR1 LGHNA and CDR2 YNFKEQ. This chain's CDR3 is CASSQRGSYEQYF. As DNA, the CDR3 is TGTGCCAGCAGCCAGCGGGGCTCCTACGAGCAGTACTTC.

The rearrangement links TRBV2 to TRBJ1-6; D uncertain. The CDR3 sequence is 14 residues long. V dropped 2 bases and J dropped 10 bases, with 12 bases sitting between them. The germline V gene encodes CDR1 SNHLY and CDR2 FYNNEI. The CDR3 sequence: CASSETRAGSPLHF. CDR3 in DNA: TGTGCCAGCAGTGAAACCCGTGCGGGGTCACCCCTCCACTTT.

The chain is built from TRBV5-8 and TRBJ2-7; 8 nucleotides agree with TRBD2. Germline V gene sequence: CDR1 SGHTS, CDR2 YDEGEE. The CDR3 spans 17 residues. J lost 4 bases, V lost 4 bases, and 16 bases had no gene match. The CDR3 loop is CASSLNRATGGRYEQYF. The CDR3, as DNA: TGTGCCAGCAGCCTGAACCGGGCAACGGGAGGGCGGTACGAGCAGTACTTC. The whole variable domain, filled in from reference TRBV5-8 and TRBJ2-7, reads EAGVTQSPTHLIKTRGQQATLRCSPISGHTSVYWYQQALGLGLQFLLWYDEGEERNRGNFPPRFSGRQFPNYSSELNVNALELEDSALYLCASSLNRATGGRYEQYFGPGTRLTVT.

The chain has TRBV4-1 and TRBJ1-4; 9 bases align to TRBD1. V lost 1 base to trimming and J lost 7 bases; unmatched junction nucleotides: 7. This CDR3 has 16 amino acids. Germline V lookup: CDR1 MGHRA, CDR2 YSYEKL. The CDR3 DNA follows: TGCGCCAGCAGCCAAGGTTACAGGGGGCGATTTGAAAAACTGTTTTTT. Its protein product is CASSQGYRGRFEKLFF.

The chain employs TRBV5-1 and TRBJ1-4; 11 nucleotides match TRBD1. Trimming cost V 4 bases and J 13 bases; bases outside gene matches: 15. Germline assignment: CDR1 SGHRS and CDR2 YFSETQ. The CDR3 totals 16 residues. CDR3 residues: CASSAKSGQGERGLFF. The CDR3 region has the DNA TGCGCCAGCAGCGCCAAGTCGGGACAGGGGGAGCGCGGACTGTTTTTT.

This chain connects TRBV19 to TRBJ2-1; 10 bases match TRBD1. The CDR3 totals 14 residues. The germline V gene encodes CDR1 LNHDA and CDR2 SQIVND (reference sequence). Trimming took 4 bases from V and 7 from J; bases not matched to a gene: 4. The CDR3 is CASSTWTGGNEQFF. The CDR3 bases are TGTGCCAGTAGTACTTGGACAGGGGGGAATGAGCAGTTCTTC.